This T cell receptor beta chain was identified during a study of CD8+ T cells in alopecia areata. Study background: The drug, oral tofacitinib, was given to treated patients at 5 to 10 mg twice daily. The percentage of affected scalp area served as the score of severity for treated patients.

Documented treatment: oral pan-JAK inhibitor, 5-10 mg twice daily. Worth noting for this clone: What it binds is unknown.

General observations from the study: The study found higher clonality in lesional than normal scalp, especially in alopecia totalis/universalis.

cDNA prepared by RNA extraction and subsequent reverse transcription served as the template for sequencing. Profiled with immunoSEQ multiplex PCR; TCRdb holds only in-frame clones, not every one. Here the sample spans about 190,000 clones, around 60% being singletons. The CDR3 extends over 12 amino acids. Germline CDR1 reads SGHDT; CDR2 reads YYEEEE. Trimming stripped 7 bases from V and 3 bases from J, with 10 bases between. The specimen was CD8+ T cells sorted from blood, collected at week 24, from a patient treated with tofacitinib. The rearrangement uses TRBV5-6 and TRBJ1-2; D not resolved. This clonotype was obtained from a human donor with alopecia areata. As DNA, the CDR3 is TGTGCCAGCTACGGGCCGCACTATGGCTACACCTTC. This sequence encodes CASYGPHYGYTF. The full variable domain, with the rest looked up from reference TRBV5-6 and TRBJ1-2, is DAGVTQSPTHLIKTRGQQVTLRCSPKSGHDTVSWYQQALGQGPQFIFQYYEEEERQRGNFPDRFSGHQFPNYSSELNVNALLLGDSALYLCASYGPHYGYTFGSGTRLTVV.